Listed below are T cell receptor beta chains from one sample, sequenced in a study of technical replicates of blood from a few donors. Using immunoSEQ multiplex PCR, the repertoire was profiled, and TCRdb retains in-frame clones only, with some absent. The sample contains around 81,000 clones, 90% to 96% of which appear only once. Sequencing was carried out using T cells isolated from PBMCs. These receptors came from a human donor in good health. Each CDR3 is given with its conserved first and last residue. The D gene is left open where the match is weak. Size is stated for part of the rows, as once, few or many counts, or as a class when the clone is expanded.

j_call	clone_size	d_call	v_call	cdr3_nt	cdr3_aa
TRBJ1-5	-	-	TRBV5-6	TGTGCCAGCAGCCCTGGGACTCTTCAGCCCCAGCATTTT	CASSPGTLQPQHF
TRBJ2-2	-	TRBD2	TRBV9	TGTGCCAGCAGCGCCATATATAGCGGGAGGGGGTTCGGGGAGCTGTTTTTT	CASSAIYSGRGFGELFF
TRBJ2-7	-	TRBD1	TRBV7-2	TGTGCCAGCAGCTTGGGACAGGGAATTGGGGACTTC	CASSLGQGIGDF
TRBJ1-1	-	-	TRBV6-5	TGTGCCAGCAGTTGGGCAGCGAACACTGAAGCTTTCTTT	CASSWAANTEAFF
TRBJ2-2	once	TRBD2	TRBV14	TGTGCCAGCAGCCAGGATTCTAGCGGCTTCGCGAACACCGGGGAGCTGTTTTTT	CASSQDSSGFANTGELFF
TRBJ2-3	-	-	TRBV5-4	TGTGCCAGCAGCCCTAGGGGGGGGGACACAGATACGCAGTATTTT	CASSPRGGDTDTQYF
TRBJ2-3	-	-	TRBV5-1	TGCGCCAGCAGCTTGGACAGCCCCAGGGATGCGCAGTATTTT	CASSLDSPRDAQYF
TRBJ2-7	-	-	TRBV9	TGTGCCAGCAGCCCGAGCGGAGGTGTGGGGACCTACGAGCAGTACTTC	CASSPSGGVGTYEQYF
TRBJ1-1	-	-	TRBV15	TGTGCCACCAGCAGAACCCTTGGGGGGGACTCTGAAGCTTTCTTT	CATSRTLGGDSEAFF
TRBJ2-7	once	-	TRBV11-2	TGTGCCAGCAGCTTAGGGAGCGAGCAGTACTTC	CASSLGSEQYF
TRBJ1-2	-	TRBD1	TRBV5-4	TGTGCCAGCAGTCTCGGGACAGGGGGAGGGTATGGCTACACCTTC	CASSLGTGGGYGYTF
TRBJ1-2	-	-	TRBV27	TGTGCCAGCAGTTTAGGGGGGGTTAGCGGCTACACCTTC	CASSLGGVSGYTF
TRBJ2-1	once	-	TRBV6-5	TGTGCCAGCAGCCCTAGGCTGGGTGCCGACAATGAGCAGTTCTTC	CASSPRLGADNEQFF
TRBJ2-1	-	-	TRBV5-1	TGCGCCAGCAGCTTGGCCGGCGGGAGAGGGGGGTTATACAATGAGCAGTTCTTC	CASSLAGGRGGLYNEQFF
TRBJ1-4	-	-	TRBV5-1	TGCGCCAGCAGCTTTTCAGGGGAGAATGAAAAACTGTTTTTT	CASSFSGENEKLFF
TRBJ2-2	-	-	TRBV6-6	TGTGCCAGCAGTCCCTTCGGGGGAGCCGGGGAGCTGTTTTTT	CASSPFGGAGELFF
TRBJ1-5	-	TRBD1	TRBV27	TGTGCCAGCAGTTCATTCGGGACAGGCGAGCATTTT	CASSSFGTGEHF
TRBJ2-1	-	-	TRBV11-2	TGTGCCAGCAGCTTCTCTAGCGTGAGCTCCTACAATGAGCAGTTCTTC	CASSFSSVSSYNEQFF
TRBJ2-1	-	TRBD2	TRBV11-2	TGTGCCAGCAGCTTAGATCCTAGCGGGCGCGACAATGAGCAGTTCTTC	CASSLDPSGRDNEQFF
TRBJ2-7	-	TRBD1	TRBV29-1	TGCAGCGTTGAATGGGACAGACCCTACGAGCAGTACTTC	CSVEWDRPYEQYF
TRBJ2-1	-	-	TRBV9	TGTGCCAGCAGCCTTCACTCTTCTCGTGAGCAGTTCTTC	CASSLHSSREQFF
TRBJ2-7	-	TRBD2	TRBV7-3	TGTGCCAGCAGCCCGACGGGACTAGCGGGAGGGCCGATAAACGAGCAGTACTTC	CASSPTGLAGGPINEQYF
TRBJ1-1	-	TRBD1	TRBV29-1	TGCAGCGTTGAATGGGACAGTGGTGTAGCTTTCTTT	CSVEWDSGVAFF
TRBJ1-5	-	TRBD1	TRBV19	TGTGCCAGTAGTATACCGACAGGGTTCGCTCAGCCCCAGCATTTT	CASSIPTGFAQPQHF
TRBJ2-7	-	-	TRBV4-3	TGCGCCAGCAGCCAAGGAAACAACTACGAGCAGTACTTC	CASSQGNNYEQYF
TRBJ2-7	-	-	TRBV27	TGTGCCAGCAGTTCCCAGTCCTACGAGCAGTACTTC	CASSSQSYEQYF
TRBJ2-7	-	-	TRBV6-6	TGTGCCACCATTCACAGGGAAGGAACCTACGAGCAGTACTTC	CATIHREGTYEQYF
TRBJ2-2	few	-	TRBV4-2	TGTGCCAGCAGCCAAGAAGCGGGTACGAACACCGGGGAGCTGTTTTTT	CASSQEAGTNTGELFF
TRBJ2-7	-	TRBD2	TRBV10-3	TGTGCCATGACTAGCGGGAGTGAGCAGTACTTC	CAMTSGSEQYF
TRBJ1-2	-	TRBD1	TRBV10-3	TGTGCCATCAGTGATACCGGGACAGGGGACTATGGCTACACCTTC	CAISDTGTGDYGYTF
TRBJ1-5	-	-	TRBV5-1	TGCGCCAGCTCCGACAGCTACAATCAGCCCCAGCATTTT	CASSDSYNQPQHF
TRBJ2-3	-	TRBD2	TRBV4-2	TGTGCCAGCAGCCGGTTGGGGGGGATGGGGGATACGCAGTATTTT	CASSRLGGMGDTQYF
TRBJ2-1	-	TRBD2	TRBV9	TGTGCCAGCAGCGGAGGACTAGCGGGAGCAAATGAGCAGTTCTTC	CASSGGLAGANEQFF
TRBJ1-1	once	-	TRBV7-2	TGTGCCAGCACCCTGGAGGGGCTGGGGGACACTGAAGCTTTCTTT	CASTLEGLGDTEAFF
TRBJ2-7	-	TRBD1	TRBV25-1	TGTGCCAGCAGTGAAACAGGGGGCAGGGTTAACGAGCAGTACTTC	CASSETGGRVNEQYF
TRBJ2-1	-	TRBD2	TRBV7-3	TGTGCCAGCAGCTCCGCCGGCGGGACTAGCGGGAGTTTCAATGAGCAGTTCTTC	CASSSAGGTSGSFNEQFF
TRBJ1-1	-	-	TRBV5-4	TGTGCCAGCAGCTCGGACAGACATACTGAAGCTTTCTTT	CASSSDRHTEAFF
TRBJ2-7	-	TRBD2	TRBV28	TGTGCCAGCGCGTGGGGTAGCGGGAGAGGTCAGGACGAGCAGTACTTC	CASAWGSGRGQDEQYF
TRBJ2-1	-	TRBD2	TRBV10-1	TGCGCCAGCAGTGAGTCAAGCGGGAGAGCCCGAATTTGGCAGTTCTTC	CASSESSGRARIWQFF
TRBJ1-4	once	TRBD1	TRBV18	TGTGCCAGCTCACCAGGGACAGGGGATGAAAAACTGTTTTTT	CASSPGTGDEKLFF
TRBJ2-7	-	-	TRBV13	TGTGCCAGCACCGCCTGGGGGCATAGCTCCTACGAGCAGTACTTC	CASTAWGHSSYEQYF